This paragraph covers one TCR beta chain sequence. Its antigen remains unidentified. For sequencing, patients were chosen who had shown expansion of CD8+CD57+ cells by flow cytometry. Genomic DNA provided the template from which TCR beta VDJ and CDR3 profiles were obtained. MiXCR was run by TCRdb on the reads, yielding one entry per CDR3 protein. Here the sample spans 200,000 to 250,000 distinct CDR3 sequences, almost 50% being singletons. These data belong to a study of CD8+CD57+ T cells in acquired aplastic anemia. Overall study: DNA recovered from sorted CD4+ and CD8+ cells had a mean of approximately 3.2 ug. Study results and limitations: Patients did not significantly differ from controls in CD8+ Simpson's diversity.

V dropped 2 bases and J dropped 1 base, with 3 bases sitting between them. Germline assignment: CDR1 LNHNV and CDR2 YYDKDF (reference sequence). The length of the CDR3 is 12 residues. The gene calls are TRBV15 and TRBJ2-7; no reliable D call. Source material: sorted CD4+, CD8+, or CD8+CD57+ T cells (not recorded which) from PBMCs. The sequence was obtained from a human donor with aplastic anemia. The CDR3 bases are TGTGCCACCAGCAGACAATCCTACGAGCAGTACTTC. It encodes CATSRQSYEQYF.